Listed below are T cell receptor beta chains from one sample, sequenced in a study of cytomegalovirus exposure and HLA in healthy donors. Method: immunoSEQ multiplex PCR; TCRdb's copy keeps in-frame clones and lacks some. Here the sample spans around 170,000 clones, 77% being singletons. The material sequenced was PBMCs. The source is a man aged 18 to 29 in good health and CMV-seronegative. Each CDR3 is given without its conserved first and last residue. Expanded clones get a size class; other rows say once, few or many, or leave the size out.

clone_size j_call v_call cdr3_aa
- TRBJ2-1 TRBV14 ASSLLAGGYNEQF
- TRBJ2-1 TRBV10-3 AIAPTDNEQF
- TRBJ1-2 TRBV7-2 ASSLDVGRDSYGYT
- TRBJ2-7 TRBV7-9 ASRLDFGSYEQY
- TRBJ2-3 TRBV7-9 ASSSRLANTQY
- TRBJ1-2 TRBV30 AWSLMAVYGYT
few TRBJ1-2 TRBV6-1 ASSQDRGSLYGYT
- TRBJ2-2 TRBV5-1 ASTANAKMSAAGELF
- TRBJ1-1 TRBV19 ASSIGAVEAF
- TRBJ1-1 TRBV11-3 ASSLGGVNTEAF
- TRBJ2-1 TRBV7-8 ASSFPPPSSYNEQF
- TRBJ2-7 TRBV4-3 ASSQGTGSIAYEQY
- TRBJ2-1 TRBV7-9 ASSRLPSGSPNEQF
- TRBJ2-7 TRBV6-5 ASSQTSGGSDEQY
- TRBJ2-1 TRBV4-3 ASSQMAFSGGDANEQF
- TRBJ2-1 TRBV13 ASSPRLAGVGNEQF
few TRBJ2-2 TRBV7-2 ASPSSGANTGELF
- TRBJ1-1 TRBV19 ASSGGQNTEAF